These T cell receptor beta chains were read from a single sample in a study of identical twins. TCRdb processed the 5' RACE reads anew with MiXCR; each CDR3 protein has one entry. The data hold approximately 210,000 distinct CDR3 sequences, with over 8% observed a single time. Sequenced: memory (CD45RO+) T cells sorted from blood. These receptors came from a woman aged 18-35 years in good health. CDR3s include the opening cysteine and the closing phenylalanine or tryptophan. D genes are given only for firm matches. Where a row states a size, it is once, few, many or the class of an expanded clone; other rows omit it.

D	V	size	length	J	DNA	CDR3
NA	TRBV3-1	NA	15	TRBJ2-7	TGTGCCAGCAGCCCTACGGACGTCCGTACCTACGAGCAGTACTTC	CASSPTDVRTYEQYF
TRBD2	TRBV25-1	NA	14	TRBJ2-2	TGTGCCAGCAGTGCAGCGGGAGACACCGGGGAGCTGTTTTTT	CASSAAGDTGELFF
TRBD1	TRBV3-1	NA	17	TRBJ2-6	TGTGCCAGCAGCCAAGGACAGGGGAGATCTGGGGCCAACGTCCTGACTTTC	CASSQGQGRSGANVLTF
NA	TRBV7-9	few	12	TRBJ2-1	TGTGCCAGCAGCTTAGACCGTGGGAGTCCGTTCTTC	CASSLDRGSPFF
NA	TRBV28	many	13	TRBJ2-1	TGTGCCAGCAGTTTAACGGTGGGCAATGAGCAGTTCTTC	CASSLTVGNEQFF
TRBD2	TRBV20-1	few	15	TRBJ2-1	TGCAGTGCTAGTAAACCGGCTAGCGGGAGCTATGAGCAGTTCTTC	CSASKPASGSYEQFF
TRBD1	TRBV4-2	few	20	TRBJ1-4	TGTGCCAGCAGCCAAGAAGGTCGGCAGGGGGGAACCACATCACGGGAAAAACTGTTTTTT	CASSQEGRQGGTTSREKLFF
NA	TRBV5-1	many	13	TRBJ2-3	TGCGCCAGCATGGAGGGGATCACAGATACGCGGTATTTT	CASMEGITDTRYF
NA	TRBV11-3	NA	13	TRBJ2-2	TGTGCCAGCAGCTTCCCTTTTTCTGGGGAGCTGTTTTTT	CASSFPFSGELFF
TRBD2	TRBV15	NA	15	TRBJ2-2	TGTGCCACCAGCAGAGGTGCTAGCGGGGTAGGGGAGCTGTTTTTT	CATSRGASGVGELFF
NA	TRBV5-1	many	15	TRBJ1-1	TGCGCCAGCAGCTTGGAATCCCCAGAGAACACTGAAGCTTTCTTT	CASSLESPENTEAFF
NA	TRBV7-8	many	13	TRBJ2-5	TGTGCCAGCAGCTATGCCCTAGGGGGGATATCTGACTTC	CASSYALGGISDF
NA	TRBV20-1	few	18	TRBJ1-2	TGCAGTGCTAGAGGATCGGACGAGTGGGGGGTTGAAGGGCTTGGCTACACCTTC	CSARGSDEWGVEGLGYTF
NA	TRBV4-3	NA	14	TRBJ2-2	TGCGCCAGCAGCCAAGACGAGGGTTTCGGGGAGCTGTTTTTT	CASSQDEGFGELFF
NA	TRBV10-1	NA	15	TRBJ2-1	TGCGCCAGCAGCCCCGGGGTAGCCGACTACAATGAGCAGTTCTTC	CASSPGVADYNEQFF
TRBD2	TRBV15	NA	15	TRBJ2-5	TGTGCCACCAGCAGGACTAGCGGGTTCCAAGAGACCCAGTACTTC	CATSRTSGFQETQYF
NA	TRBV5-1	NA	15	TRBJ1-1	TGCGCCAGCAGCTTGATTGGTCAAGAAGGGACTGAAGCTTTCTTT	CASSLIGQEGTEAFF
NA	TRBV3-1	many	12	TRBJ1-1	TGTGCCAGCAGCCCCTATCGCAGCGAAGCTTTCTTT	CASSPYRSEAFF
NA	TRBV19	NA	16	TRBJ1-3	TGTGCCAGTCATCATATGGGAAGGGGCTTTGGAAACACCATATATTTT	CASHHMGRGFGNTIYF
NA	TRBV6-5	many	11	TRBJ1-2	TGTGCCAGCAGCTCGGGGGGTGGCTACACCTTC	CASSSGGGYTF
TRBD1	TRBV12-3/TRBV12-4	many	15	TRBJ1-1	TGTGCCAGCATACTAGGACAGGGTTTGGGCACTGAAGCTTTCTTT	CASILGQGLGTEAFF
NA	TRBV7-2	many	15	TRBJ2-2	TGTGCCAGCAGCCAAGACTGGGTTAACACCGGGGAGCTGTTTTTT	CASSQDWVNTGELFF
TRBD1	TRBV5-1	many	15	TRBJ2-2	TGCGCCAGCAGCTTGGGGGACAGCTGGACCGGGGAGCTGTTTTTT	CASSLGDSWTGELFF
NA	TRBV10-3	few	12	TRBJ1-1	TGTGCCATCAGAAGACACGGTGCCGAAGCTTTCTTT	CAIRRHGAEAFF
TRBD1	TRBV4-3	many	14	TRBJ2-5	TGCGCCAGCAGCCCGGGGACAGGGGAAAAGACCCAGTACTTC	CASSPGTGEKTQYF
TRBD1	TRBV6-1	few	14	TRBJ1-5	TGTGCCAGCAGTCCCGGGACAGGGGCCCAGCCCCAGCATTTT	CASSPGTGAQPQHF
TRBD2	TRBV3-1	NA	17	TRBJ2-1	TGTGCCAGCAGCCAAGATCTAGCGGGGAGCCCCTACAATGAGCAGTTCTTC	CASSQDLAGSPYNEQFF
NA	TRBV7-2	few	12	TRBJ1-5	TGTGCCAGCAGCGGGGGAGGTCAGCCCCAGCATTTT	CASSGGGQPQHF
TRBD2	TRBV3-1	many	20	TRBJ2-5	TGTGCCAGCAGCCAAGTCCTAGCGAGCGGGGGATTTGTCCAACAAGAGACCCAGTACTTC	CASSQVLASGGFVQQETQYF
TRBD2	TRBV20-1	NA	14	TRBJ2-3	TGCAGTGCTATGACTAGCGTGGTCACAGATACGCAGTATTTT	CSAMTSVVTDTQYF
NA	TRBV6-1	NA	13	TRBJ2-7	TGTGCCAGCAGTCCTATATCAGGGTACGAGCAGTACTTC	CASSPISGYEQYF
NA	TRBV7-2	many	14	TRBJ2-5	TGTGCCAGCAGCTTAGAGCGCGGTCTCGGGACCCAGTACTTC	CASSLERGLGTQYF
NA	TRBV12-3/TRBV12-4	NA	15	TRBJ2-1	TGTGCCAGCAGTGCCCGACAGGTATCCTACAATGAGCAGTTCTTC	CASSARQVSYNEQFF
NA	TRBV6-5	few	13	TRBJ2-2	TGTGCCAGCAGTTATGTCGGCACCGGGGAGCTGTTTTTT	CASSYVGTGELFF
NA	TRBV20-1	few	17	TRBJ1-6	TGCAGTGCTAGAGATTTCGGCACTGCGAGGTCGAATTCACCCCTCCACTTT	CSARDFGTARSNSPLHF
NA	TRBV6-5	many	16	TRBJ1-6	TGTGCCAGCAGTTACTCAAGCCAATCCGGTGGTTCACCCCTCCACTTT	CASSYSSQSGGSPLHF
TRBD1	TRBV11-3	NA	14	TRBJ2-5	TGTGCCAGCAGCTGGGACAGGGTCCAAGAGACCCAGTACTTC	CASSWDRVQETQYF
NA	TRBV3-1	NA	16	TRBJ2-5	TGTGCCAGCAGCCAATGGTGGGACATAGGGCAAGAGACCCAGTACTTC	CASSQWWDIGQETQYF
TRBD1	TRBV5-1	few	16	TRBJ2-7	TGCGCCAGCAGCCAAATACCGGGACAGGGACACTACGAGCAGTACTTC	CASSQIPGQGHYEQYF
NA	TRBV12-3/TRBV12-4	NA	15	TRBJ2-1	TGTGCCAGCAGTTTGGGGACTCAGACTGTCAATGAGCAGTTCTTC	CASSLGTQTVNEQFF
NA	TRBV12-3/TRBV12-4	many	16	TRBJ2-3	TGTGCCAGCACCTTACCAAACGAGTTAGGTACAGATACGCAGTATTTT	CASTLPNELGTDTQYF
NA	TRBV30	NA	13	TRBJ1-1	TGTGCCGGGGGGCGTTTGGGGAACACTGAAGCTTTCTTT	CAGGRLGNTEAFF
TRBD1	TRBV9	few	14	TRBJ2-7	TGTGCCAGCACCCCCAGGGACAGGGGGGACGAGCAGTACTTC	CASTPRDRGDEQYF
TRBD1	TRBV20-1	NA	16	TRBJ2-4	TGCAGTGCTAGACCCTGGTCTGGACAGGGCTTAAACATTCAGTACTTC	CSARPWSGQGLNIQYF
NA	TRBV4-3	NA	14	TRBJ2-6	TGCGCCAGCAGCACTCAGTCTGGGGCCAACGTCCTGACTTTC	CASSTQSGANVLTF
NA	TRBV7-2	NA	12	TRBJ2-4	TGTGCCAGCAGCCGCCCAGGGGAAGTTCAGTACTTC	CASSRPGEVQYF
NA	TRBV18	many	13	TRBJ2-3	TGTGCCAGCTCACCATCTATCACAGATACGCAGTATTTT	CASSPSITDTQYF
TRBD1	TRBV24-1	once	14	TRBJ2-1	TGTGCCACCAGTGACCCAGGGGGCTCTAATGAGCAGTTCTTC	CATSDPGGSNEQFF
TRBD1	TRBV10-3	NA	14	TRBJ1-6	TGTGCCATCAGGATACAGGGGTCGGATTCACCCCTCCACTTT	CAIRIQGSDSPLHF
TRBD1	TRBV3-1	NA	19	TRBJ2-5	TGTGCCACCACCCAGCAACTGTCCCGGGACAGGGTGGATACGGAGACCCAGTACTTC	CATTQQLSRDRVDTETQYF
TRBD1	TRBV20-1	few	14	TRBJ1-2	TGCAGTGCTAGAGAAACAGGGGGTTTGGAAGGCTACACCTTC	CSARETGGLEGYTF
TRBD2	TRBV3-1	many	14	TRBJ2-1	TGTGCCAGCAGCCTGGGACTAGGAGTTAGTGAGCAGTTCTTC	CASSLGLGVSEQFF
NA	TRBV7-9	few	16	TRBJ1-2	TGTGCCAGCAGCTATGGCCGGTCGAGGGCGGACTATGGCTACACCTTC	CASSYGRSRADYGYTF